This record covers a single T cell receptor (beta chain). The antigen is not known. The sample belongs to a study of cytomegalovirus exposure and HLA in healthy donors. Study observations and caveats: Cytomegalovirus status was reportedly diagnosed by the classifier with high sensitivity and specificity. Across donors, most TCRs were seen rarely, yet some public ones were widespread.

TCRdb's copy holds only in-frame clones and misses some; the assay was immunoSEQ multiplex PCR. The table shows 220,000 or so clones, with 80% to 85% occurring only once. The clonotype comes from a woman aged 25 to 45 in good health and CMV-seropositive. What was sequenced was PBMCs.

DNA for the CDR3: TGTGCCAGCAGTTTATATCAGGGAAACCACTATGGCTACACCTTC. This translates into CASSLYQGNHYGYTF. V and J are TRBV27 and TRBJ1-2; a possible D gene is TRBD1 (5 bases). Between the trimmed V and J ends, which lost 1 base and 3 bases, there was a span of 12 bases. The CDR3 spans 15 residues. Germline V gene sequence: CDR1 MNHEY, CDR2 SMNVEV (reference sequence).